This T cell receptor (beta chain) was profiled in a study of blood T cells in healthy people across ages. As regards this clonotype: Its antigen remains unknown.

The study's findings and limits: Both naive CD4+ cell counts and diversity were greater in long-lived donors than in aged donors. Estimated diversity that came from one million T cells was considered an underestimate.

Trimming shortened V by 5 bases and J by 5 bases, and 12 bases separated the two germline ends. Germline CDR1 LNHDA, CDR2 SQIVND (reference sequence). CDR3 size: 13 residues. For the second PCR, which ran for roughly 7 to 11 cycles, a sample-barcoded 5' primer and a J-beta primer mix were used. TCRdb re-called the 5' RACE reads through MiXCR, storing one row per CDR3 protein. The sample holds hundreds of thousands of distinct CDR3 sequences, 32% seen once. This TCR was sampled from a woman at least 80 years old in good health. The chain uses TRBV19 and TRBJ1-1, with D possibly TRBD1 on 5 matching bases. The specimen sequenced was blood. As DNA, the CDR3 is TGTGCCAGTAGTGGGACCGTTAGGACTGAAGCTTTCTTT. This encodes CASSGTVRTEAFF.